This TCR beta chain was found in a study of blood T cells in healthy people across ages. Findings and limits, study-wide: It was not possible, with unsorted PBMCs, to conclusively compare naive and antigen-experienced cells.

In regard to this clonotype: Its antigen remains unidentified.

V lost 1 base and J lost 3, with 16 bases in between. The CDR3 contains 16 residues. Germline V gene lookup returns CDR1 MGHRA and CDR2 YSYEKL. A sample-barcoded 5' primer and a J-beta primer mix were used in a second PCR of about 6 to 12 cycles. MiXCR, run by TCRdb on the 5' RACE reads, gives a single entry per CDR3 protein. Among 1.4 million to 1.5 million distinct CDR3 sequences, around two fifths were seen once, and the ten largest hold roughly 7.9%. This TCR came from a woman aged 18-29 years in good health. Material: blood. The chain joins TRBV4-1 to TRBJ2-7, with D possibly TRBD1 on 6 matching bases. The CDR3 loop reads CASSQAVDSERYEQYF. The CDR3 nucleotides read TGCGCCAGCAGCCAAGCCGTGGACAGTGAACGCTACGAGCAGTACTTC.